The 10 T cell receptor beta chains given below trace back to one sample, sequenced in a study of CD8 T cells in Susac syndrome. An input of about 0.5 to 1 ug of RNA was subjected to reverse transcription using random hexamers. From the immunoSEQ multiplex PCR reads, TCRdb called clonotypes with MiXCR, one entry per CDR3 protein. The data contain under 80,000 distinct CDR3 sequences, about 95% of them singletons. Sequencing was carried out using CD8+ T cells from PBMCs. These receptors all come from a human donor with multiple sclerosis.

The chain combines TRBV9 with TRBJ2-7, with TRBD1 matching 9 bases. Losses at the gene ends were 3 bases for V and 3 bases for J; bases not matched to a gene: 13. This CDR3 spans 17 amino acids. Looked up from germline, CDR1 is SGDLS and CDR2 is YYNGEE. CDR3 residues: CASSAEGDRALNYEQYF. The CDR3 DNA sequence: TGTGCCAGCAGCGCGGAGGGGGACAGGGCGCTAAACTACGAGCAGTACTTC.

The rearrangement uses TRBV25-1 and TRBJ1-1; D perhaps matches TRBD1 (5 bases). CDR3 length equals 16 residues. V lost 0 bases, J lost 2 bases, and 13 bases lay in between. In germline, CDR1 is MGHDK, CDR2 SYGVNS. As DNA, the CDR3 is TGTGCCAGCAGTGAATATATGGCAGGGCCCAACACTGAAGCTTTCTTT. Translating it yields CASSEYMAGPNTEAFF.

The chain carries TRBV12-5 and TRBJ2-1; 8 nucleotides agree with TRBD2. V lost 3 bases and J lost 4; bases outside the gene matches: 8. The CDR3 runs 16 residues. Germline V gene sequence: CDR1 LGHNT, CDR2 FRNRAP. CDR3 region: CASGFGPREGYNEQFF. The CDR3 nucleotides are TGTGCTAGTGGTTTCGGGCCCCGGGAGGGATACAATGAGCAGTTCTTC.

The chain links TRBV29-1 to TRBJ2-7, with 8 bases aligning to TRBD1. The CDR3 is made up of 14 amino acids. With V trimmed by 6 bases and J by 1 base, 8 bases remained unmatched. Per germline, CDR1 SQVTM and CDR2 ANQGSEA. The CDR3 is CSVEGQETSYEQYF. In DNA, the CDR3 is TGCAGCGTCGAGGGACAGGAGACTTCCTACGAGCAGTACTTC.

This clonotype was recorded once. The CDR3 region has the DNA TGCAGCGTTGACCCCGAAGGGGTTTTTCGGGACAGGGACTCCCCTGGCTACACCTTC. This sequence encodes CSVDPEGVFRDRDSPGYTF. The rearrangement joins TRBV29-1 to TRBJ1-2, with 9 bases aligning to TRBD1. The J segment lost 7 bases and the V segment lost 3 bases, leaving 24 bases of the junction unmatched. This CDR3 region has 19 residues. Germline lookup yields CDR1 SQVTM and CDR2 ANQGSEA.

The chain combines TRBV14 with TRBJ2-5; perhaps TRBD1 as D (6 bases). V was trimmed by 1 base and J by 2 bases, leaving 14 bases between them. This CDR3 contains 16 residues. Germline CDR1 is SGHDN and CDR2 is FVKESK. CDR3 sequence: CASSQARVGGQETQYF. In DNA, the CDR3 is TGTGCCAGCAGCCAAGCCAGGGTAGGGGGTCAAGAGACCCAGTACTTC. Supplemented by reference TRBV14 and TRBJ2-5, the full variable domain reads EAGVTQFPSHSVIEKGQTVTLRCDPISGHDNLYWYRRVMGKEIKFLLHFVKESKQDESGMPNNRFLAERTGGTYSTLKVQPAELEDSGVYFCASSQARVGGQETQYFGPGTRLLVL.

The rearrangement joins TRBV11-2 to TRBJ2-3; 7 nucleotides agree with TRBD1. V gave up 0 bases and J gave up 4 bases; unmatched junction bases: 4. Germline CDR1 and CDR2: SGHAT and FQNNGV. The CDR3 is 15 residues long. CDR3 DNA: TGTGCCAGCAGCTTAGAGGTGGGACAGTCAGATACGCAGTATTTT. It is translated as CASSLEVGQSDTQYF. Full variable domain (missing parts from reference TRBV11-2 and TRBJ2-3): EAGVAQSPRYKIIEKRQSVAFWCNPISGHATLYWYQQILGQGPKLLIQFQNNGVVDDSQLPKDRFSAERLKGVDSTLKIQPAKLEDSAVYLCASSLEVGQSDTQYFGPGTRLTVL.

The rearrangement joins TRBV7-3 to TRBJ1-2; no reliable D call. Germline V gene data show CDR1 as SGHTA and CDR2 as FQGTGA. V shed 6 bases and J shed 7 bases, with 12 bases lying between them. The CDR3 has 12 amino acids. The CDR3 here is CASRGPNGGYTF. CDR3 coding DNA: TGTGCCAGCAGAGGTCCCAATGGTGGCTACACCTTC.

This chain uses TRBV5-6 with TRBJ2-1, with 9 bases lining up with TRBD1. After removal of 3 bases from V and 0 bases from J, the junction contained 4 bases not matched to a gene. This CDR3 is 16 amino acids long. CDR1 SGHDT and CDR2 YYEEEE come from the germline V gene. This chain's CDR3 is CASSWSTGGSYNEQFF. Written as DNA, the CDR3 is TGTGCCAGCAGCTGGTCGACAGGGGGCTCCTACAATGAGCAGTTCTTC. Based on the CDR3 plus reference TRBV5-6 and TRBJ2-1, the full variable domain is DAGVTQSPTHLIKTRGQQVTLRCSPKSGHDTVSWYQQALGQGPQFIFQYYEEEERQRGNFPDRFSGHQFPNYSSELNVNALLLGDSALYLCASSWSTGGSYNEQFFGPGTRLTVL.

The chain is built from TRBV5-1 and TRBJ1-1; D not certain. The germline V gene has CDR1 SGHRS and CDR2 YFSETQ. Between the trimmed V and J ends, which lost 1 base and 5 bases, there was a span of 15 bases. The CDR3 contains 15 residues. In nucleotides, the CDR3 is TGCGCCAGCAGCTTGCCAGGAGGTGCGAGGACTGAAGCTTTCTTT. Translation: CASSLPGGARTEAFF.